The sequence of this TCR beta chain was determined in a study of cytomegalovirus exposure and HLA in healthy donors. Study in general: Of roughly 360 genotyped donors, 81% grouped in the Caucasian-associated ancestry cluster.

PCR involved 60 Vbeta and 13 Jbeta primers. TCRdb's table, derived via immunoSEQ multiplex PCR, lists solely in-frame clones and lacks some. This table holds 200,000 to 300,000 clones, about 81% found once. The germline gives CDR1 LNHNV, CDR2 YYDKDF (reference sequence). Trimming took 8 bases from V and 6 from J, leaving 17 bases between them. The length of the CDR3 is 14 residues. Each donor was healthy, and each was a bone marrow donor. Whole-study results and caveats: An ancestry cluster, one associated with Asian ancestry, reportedly showed fewer N-insertions than the approximately 670-donor mean in a later analysis. Available immune exposure information was restricted to CMV serostatus only.

Of note for this clone: Its antigen is not known.

V usage is TRBV15 and J usage is TRBJ1-3; possibly TRBD1 for D (6 bases). The TCR sequence derives from a woman aged 55-75 years in good health and CMV-seropositive. Sequenced input: PBMCs. CDR3 protein: CATATGDLSNTIYF. In DNA, the CDR3 is TGTGCCACCGCGACAGGCGACTTATCAAACACCATATATTTT.